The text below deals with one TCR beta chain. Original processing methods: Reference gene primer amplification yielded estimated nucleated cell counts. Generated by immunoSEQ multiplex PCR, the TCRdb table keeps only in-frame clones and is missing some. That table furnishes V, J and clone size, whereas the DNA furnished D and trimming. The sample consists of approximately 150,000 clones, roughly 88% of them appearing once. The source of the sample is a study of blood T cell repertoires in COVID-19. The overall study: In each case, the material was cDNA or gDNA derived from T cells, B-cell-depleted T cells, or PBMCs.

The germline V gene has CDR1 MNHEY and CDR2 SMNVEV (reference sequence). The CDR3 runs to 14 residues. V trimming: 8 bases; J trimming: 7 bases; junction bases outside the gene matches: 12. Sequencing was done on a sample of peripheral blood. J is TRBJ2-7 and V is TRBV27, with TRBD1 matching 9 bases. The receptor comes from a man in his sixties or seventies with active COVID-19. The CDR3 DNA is TGTGCCAGCCCCCGGTGGGGACAGGGAGATGAGCAGTACTTC. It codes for CASPRWGQGDEQYF.